The 18 T cell receptor beta chains given below trace back to one sample, sequenced in a study of T-cell reconstitution after alpha-beta-depleted transplantation in children. Study-wide findings and caveats: One year post-transplant, T-cell counts and diversity were largely derived from T cells produced anew.

TCRbeta library construction was performed incorporating unique molecular identifiers. TCRdb reprocessed the PCR reads via MiXCR and lists one record per CDR3 protein. In the table there are some 300,000 distinct CDR3 sequences, 7.5% to 9% of which are singletons. Their recognized antigens are unknown. The sequencing used peripheral blood, collected 360 days after TCRalphabeta/CD19-depleted stem cell transplant. These receptors were taken from a female patient aged 2-15 years who had a stem cell transplant for Fanconi anemia, so the T cells may come from the graft donor.

In its sample, this clonotype was seen many times. The chain uses TRBV12-3 or TRBV12-4 and TRBJ2-7, with 9 bases fitting TRBD1. V was clipped by 5 bases and J by 2 bases; unmatched bases: 7. CDR3 size: 15 residues. The CDR3 reads CASSQDRGPPYEQYF. Written as DNA, the CDR3 is TGTGCCAGCAGTCAGGACAGGGGTCCCCCCTACGAGCAGTACTTC.

The chain combines TRBV20-1 with TRBJ1-1; the match to TRBD1 covers 11 bases. There are 15 residues in the CDR3. J gave up 3 bases and V 2 bases, and 5 bases lay outside the gene matches. From germline, CDR1 is DFQATT and CDR2 SNEGSKA (reference sequence). The CDR3 DNA reads as TGCAGTGCTAGAAGATGGGACAGGGGGGACACTGAAGCTTTCTTT. It specifies CSARRWDRGDTEAFF.

This clonotype appeared many times. The V and J genes are TRBV5-6 and TRBJ1-4; D is perhaps TRBD1 (6 bases). Germline CDR1 is SGHDT and CDR2 is YYEEEE. Trimming stripped 3 bases from V and 8 bases from J, with 23 bases between. The CDR3 has 17 residues. This CDR3 is CASSWNPGQWIGEKLFF. The CDR3 DNA is TGTGCCAGCAGCTGGAATCCCGGACAGTGGATTGGAGAAAAACTGTTTTTT.

The genes are TRBV7-2 and TRBJ1-1, with D maybe TRBD1 (6 bases). The CDR3 is made up of 16 amino acids. Trimming removed 1 base at V and 3 bases at J, with 15 bases between. Germline V gives CDR1 SGHTA, CDR2 FQGNSA. CDR3 DNA: TGTGCCAGCAGCTTAGTCAGTACAGGGACGGACACTGAAGCTTTCTTT. Its protein product is CASSLVSTGTDTEAFF.

This clonotype turned up a few times. This sequence joins TRBV11-2 and TRBJ2-5; 8 positions match TRBD2. This CDR3 region has 18 residues. Trimming took 1 base from V and 1 from J; bases not matched to a gene: 11. The V gene's germline CDR1 is SGHAT and CDR2 FQNNGV. CDR3 sequence: CASSLVPPAGAVQETQYF. For the CDR3, the DNA is TGTGCCAGCAGCTTAGTCCCCCCAGCGGGGGCCGTCCAAGAGACCCAGTACTTC.

This clonotype was seen many times. The rearrangement links TRBV7-8 to TRBJ2-3, with TRBD1 matching over 10 bases. CDR1 and CDR2 (germline): SGHVS, FQNEAQ. There are 15 residues in the CDR3. V lost 3 bases, J lost 7 bases, and 7 bases stayed unmatched. The CDR3 DNA follows: TGTGCCAGCAGCTTGTACCGGGGACAGGGGAATACGCAGTATTTT. Protein sequence: CASSLYRGQGNTQYF.

This clonotype was picked up many times. The chain links TRBV29-1 to TRBJ2-5; no firm D call. CDR3 length: 12 residues. The germline V and J ends were trimmed by 3 bases and 5 bases, with 10 bases remaining between them. The germline V gene has CDR1 SQVTM and CDR2 ANQGSEA. The CDR3 DNA reads TGCAGCGTTGACGGTGGCTTGGAGACCCAGTACTTC. Protein: CSVDGGLETQYF.

This clonotype was found many times. The gene calls are TRBV28 and TRBJ1-1; D possibly corresponds to TRBD1 (6 bases). CDR1 is MDHEN, CDR2 SYDVKM, per germline. Trimming removed 6 bases at V and 6 bases at J, with 14 bases between. The CDR3 totals 13 residues. CDR3 loop: CASRAGTRPEAFF. CDR3 DNA: TGTGCCAGCAGAGCCGGGACACGACCTGAAGCTTTCTTT.

This clonotype occurred many times. J is TRBJ1-5 and V is TRBV10-3; D ambiguous. CDR1 and CDR2 from the germline V gene are ENHRY and SYGVKD. There are 12 residues in the CDR3. The V end lost 5 bases, the J end lost 9 bases, and 11 bases lay between the germline ends. The CDR3, as DNA: TGTGCCATCAGTCCGGTAGAGGGGCCCCAGCATTTT. Protein: CAISPVEGPQHF.

In its sample, this clonotype was seen a few times. This sequence joins TRBV4-3 and TRBJ2-7; D is ambiguous. V lost 2 bases to trimming and J lost 5 bases, with 7 bases between them. This CDR3 contains 12 residues. Germline loops: CDR1 LGHNA, CDR2 YSLEER. CDR3 in amino acids: CASSQPSHEQYV. As DNA, the CDR3 is TGCGCCAGCAGCCAACCCAGCCACGAGCAGTACGTC.

This clonotype was observed at least ten times. This chain connects TRBV29-1 to TRBJ1-1; D not certain. V lost 5 bases, J lost 0 bases, and 10 bases lay in between. Germline values: CDR1 SQVTM, CDR2 ANQGSEA. This CDR3 comprises 13 residues. The CDR3 is CSVSTGMNTEAFF. DNA of the CDR3: TGCAGCGTTTCCACGGGGATGAACACTGAAGCTTTCTTT.

The chain recombines TRBV11-2 with TRBJ1-6; possibly TRBD1 for D (5 bases). Germline V lookup: CDR1 SGHAT, CDR2 FQNNGV. Trimming took 4 bases from V and 10 from J, leaving 20 bases between them. CDR3 length equals 16 residues. Written as DNA, the CDR3 is TGTGCCAGCAGCTCCGCTATCCGGGACCTCAAGTCACCCCTCCACTTT. Residues: CASSSAIRDLKSPLHF. Variable domain in full (rest from reference TRBV11-2 and TRBJ1-6): EAGVAQSPRYKIIEKRQSVAFWCNPISGHATLYWYQQILGQGPKLLIQFQNNGVVDDSQLPKDRFSAERLKGVDSTLKIQPAKLEDSAVYLCASSSAIRDLKSPLHFGNGTRLTVT.

This clonotype was counted at least ten times. This chain connects TRBV7-8 to TRBJ1-1; tentative D call: TRBD1 (5 bases). Trimming cost V 1 base and J 3 bases, with 12 bases left between them. CDR1 is SGHVS, CDR2 FQNEAQ, per germline. This CDR3 contains 15 residues. The CDR3 loop is CASSLGSRVDTEAFF. CDR3 sequence (DNA): TGTGCCAGCAGCTTAGGCTCCAGGGTGGACACTGAAGCTTTCTTT. Supplemented by reference TRBV7-8 and TRBJ1-1, the full variable domain reads GAGVSQSPRYKVAKRGQDVALRCDPISGHVSLFWYQQALGQGPEFLTYFQNEAQLDKSGLPSDRFFAERPEGSVSTLKIQRTQQEDSAVYLCASSLGSRVDTEAFFGQGTRLTVV.

This clonotype was recorded at least ten times. The chain links TRBV6-5 to TRBJ2-5, with TRBD1 identical over 7 bases. After removal of 2 bases from V and 3 bases from J, the junction contained 6 bases not matched to a gene. CDR1 is MNHEY, CDR2 SVGAGI, per germline. This CDR3 contains 15 residues. The CDR3 reads CASSYVVGTEETQYF. The CDR3 DNA follows: TGTGCCAGCAGTTACGTCGTAGGGACAGAAGAGACCCAGTACTTC.

At least ten counts were recorded for this clonotype. This chain links TRBV7-6 with TRBJ2-3; D uncertain. The CDR3 contains 15 residues. The V and J ends lost 1 base and 1 base respectively, with 9 bases between them. Looked up from germline, CDR1 is SGHVS and CDR2 is FNYEAQ. CDR3 region: CASSLGAVRTDTQYF. CDR3 DNA: TGTGCCAGCAGCTTAGGTGCGGTGCGCACAGATACGCAGTATTTT.

The table lists this clonotype with a few counts. The chain recombines TRBV6-5 with TRBJ1-4; maybe TRBD1 (5 bases). Per the germline V gene, CDR1 is MNHEY and CDR2 is SVGAGI. The CDR3 sequence is 16 residues long. The V end lost 0 bases, the J end lost 7 bases, and 15 bases lay between the germline ends. In DNA, the CDR3 is TGTGCCAGCAGTTACTCGACGGGGCGGGCGTTTGAAAAACTGTTTTTT. Amino acid sequence: CASSYSTGRAFEKLFF.

Ten or more counts support this clonotype. The chain employs TRBV27 and TRBJ2-7; D is possibly TRBD2 (6 bases). The CDR3 spans 16 residues. Looked up from germline, CDR1 is MNHEY and CDR2 is SMNVEV (reference sequence). The ends were cut back, 0 bases at V and 6 bases at J, with 18 bases in the middle. In nucleotides, the CDR3 is TGTGCCAGCAGTTTATCCAACGGGGGTTTTGTTTTCGAGCAGTACTTC. Residues: CASSLSNGGFVFEQYF.

This clonotype has more than one count but fewer than ten. This chain joins TRBV11-3 and TRBJ2-3; 7 bases map to TRBD1. J was trimmed by 2 bases and V by 5 bases; bases with no gene match: 10. The length of the CDR3 is 16 residues. Per germline, CDR1 SGHNT and CDR2 YENEEA. This chain's CDR3 is CASSRGQAQYTDTQYF. DNA of the CDR3: TGTGCCAGCAGCCGAGGACAGGCTCAATACACAGATACGCAGTATTTT. Based on the CDR3 plus reference TRBV11-3 and TRBJ2-3, the full variable domain is EAGVVQSPRYKIIEKKQPVAFWCNPISGHNTLYWYLQNLGQGPELLIRYENEEAVDDSQLPKDRFSAERLKGVDSTLKIQPAELGDSAVYLCASSRGQAQYTDTQYFGPGTRLTVL.